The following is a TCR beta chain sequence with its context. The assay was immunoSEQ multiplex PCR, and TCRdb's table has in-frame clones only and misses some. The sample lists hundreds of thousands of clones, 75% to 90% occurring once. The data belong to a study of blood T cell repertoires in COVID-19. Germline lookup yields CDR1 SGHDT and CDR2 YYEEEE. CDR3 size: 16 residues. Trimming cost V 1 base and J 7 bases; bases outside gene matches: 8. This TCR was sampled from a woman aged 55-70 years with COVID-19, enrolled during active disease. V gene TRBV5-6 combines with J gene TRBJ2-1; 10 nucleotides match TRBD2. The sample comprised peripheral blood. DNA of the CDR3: TGTGCCAGCAGCTTGAGCCTAGCGGGGGTAGTAAATGAGCAGTTCTTC. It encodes CASSLSLAGVVNEQFF.